This entry concerns a single T cell receptor (beta chain). Its antigen is as yet unknown. The record originates from a study of cytomegalovirus exposure and HLA in healthy donors. Study-level results: Solely CMV serostatus was available to characterize immune exposure. Fewer N-insertions than the roughly 670-donor mean were reportedly shown by an Asian-associated ancestry cluster in a later analysis.

It was with 60 Vbeta and 13 Jbeta primers that the PCR ran. Only in-frame clones appear in the TCRdb table, and some are missing; sequencing was by immunoSEQ multiplex PCR. The sample yields about 98,000 clones, about 81% seen once. The CDR3 spans 12 residues. The ends were cut back, 6 bases at V and 0 bases at J, with 6 bases in the middle. Germline lookup yields CDR1 SQVTM and CDR2 ANQGSEA. This TCR derives from a man aged 35 to 55 in good health and CMV-seronegative. The specimen was PBMCs. The chain couples TRBV29-1 to TRBJ1-3; no reliable D call. CDR3 DNA sequence: TGCAGCGTGGGCCTCTCTGGAAACACCATATATTTT. The encoded protein is CSVGLSGNTIYF.